A single sample gave rise to the 30 T cell receptor beta chains below, sequenced in a study of blood T cell repertoires in COVID-19. Clones were read by immunoSEQ multiplex PCR, and TCRdb kept only the in-frame ones, dropping some. The repertoire holds around 200,000 clones, with roughly 80% as singletons. Source material: peripheral blood. These TCRs come from a woman in her thirties or forties with acute or convalescent COVID-19.

V is TRBV28 and J is TRBJ1-5; 7 bases match TRBD1. CDR3 length: 13 amino acids. CDR1 is MDHEN, CDR2 SYDVKM, per germline. The J segment lost 7 bases and the V segment lost 3 bases, leaving 3 bases of the junction unmatched. The CDR3 coding sequence is TGTGCCAGCAGTTTTACAGGGGTCCAGCCCCAGCATTTT. Translating gives CASSFTGVQPQHF.

The CDR3 nucleotides are TGTGCCAGCAGCTTGGTGGGACAGACTATCACATACACCTTC. Translated: CASSLVGQTITYTF. The chain carries TRBV5-6 and TRBJ1-2; 7 bases line up with TRBD1. The CDR3 contains 14 residues. V lost 0 bases to trimming and J lost 11 bases; unmatched junction nucleotides: 10. The V gene's germline CDR1 is SGHDT and CDR2 YYEEEE.

This clone has just one count. The chain joins TRBV28 to TRBJ2-1, with 7 bases aligning to TRBD2. Unmatched junction bases numbered 21, after V lost 3 bases and J lost 7 bases. Germline CDR1 and CDR2: MDHEN and SYDVKM. The CDR3 has 19 residues. CDR3 in amino acids: CASSFGYGGTIRRVNEQFF. As DNA, the CDR3 is TGTGCCAGCAGTTTCGGGTATGGCGGGACTATCAGGCGGGTTAATGAGCAGTTCTTC.

This sequence joins TRBV3-1 (or the pseudogene TRBV3-2) and TRBJ2-2, with D possibly being TRBD2 (6 bases). Germline CDR1 reads LGHDT; CDR2 reads YNNKEL (reference sequence). V gave up 4 bases and J gave up 6 bases, with 18 bases separating them. The CDR3 runs 16 residues. The CDR3 loop reads CASSRPTSMSAGELFF. The DNA for the CDR3 is TGTGCCAGCAGCCGGCCGACTAGTATGAGCGCCGGGGAGCTGTTTTTT.

The chain has TRBV14 and TRBJ1-2; D is perhaps TRBD1 (6 bases). The ends were cut back, 4 bases at V and 7 bases at J, with 16 bases in the middle. Germline CDR1 SGHDN, CDR2 FVKESK. The CDR3 runs 14 residues. The CDR3 region has the DNA TGTGCCAGCAGCCTATTAGGGGGATCGATTGGCTACACCTTC. Translation gives CASSLLGGSIGYTF. Based on the CDR3 plus reference TRBV14 and TRBJ1-2, the full variable domain is EAGVTQFPSHSVIEKGQTVTLRCDPISGHDNLYWYRRVMGKEIKFLLHFVKESKQDESGMPNNRFLAERTGGTYSTLKVQPAELEDSGVYFCASSLLGGSIGYTFGSGTRLTVV.

This chain uses TRBV10-3 with TRBJ2-3; D is undetermined. V was clipped by 3 bases and J by 2 bases, with 21 bases between them. Germline loops: CDR1 ENHRY, CDR2 SYGVKD. The CDR3 sequence is 18 residues long. CDR3 sequence (DNA): TGTGCCATCAGTGAAGCATATGCGACTCGAACACTCACAGATACGCAGTATTTT. Its translation: CAISEAYATRTLTDTQYF.

V usage is TRBV2 and J usage is TRBJ1-1; maybe TRBD1 (5 bases). Between the trimmed V and J ends, which lost 0 bases and 7 bases, there was a span of 9 bases. The CDR3 has 13 residues. Germline values: CDR1 SNHLY, CDR2 FYNNEI. The CDR3 protein is CASSEAPGGEAFF. The CDR3 nucleotides are TGTGCCAGCAGTGAAGCGCCCGGGGGTGAAGCTTTCTTT. Together with reference TRBV2 and TRBJ1-1, the CDR3 gives the full variable domain: EPEVTQTPSHQVTQMGQEVILRCVPISNHLYFYWYRQILGQKVEFLVSFYNNEISEKSEIFDDQFSVERPDGSNFTLKIRSTKLEDSAMYFCASSEAPGGEAFFGQGTRLTVV.

The rearrangement uses TRBV28 and TRBJ1-5; D call uncertain. The CDR3 is 14 residues long. Germline V gene sequence: CDR1 MDHEN, CDR2 SYDVKM. Trimming pared 6 bases from V and 5 bases from J, leaving 14 bases between. CDR3 sequence reads: CASSRRGLDQPQHF. DNA of the CDR3: TGTGCCAGCAGCCGACGAGGCTTGGATCAGCCCCAGCATTTT.

This chain connects TRBV19 to TRBJ1-1, with D unclear. V was shortened by 4 bases and J by 10 bases, with 13 bases between the two germline ends. Germline CDR1 and CDR2: LNHDA and SQIVND (reference sequence). This CDR3 has 12 residues. Written as DNA, the CDR3 is TGTGCCAGTAGTAATCGGGAACCCGGAGCTTTCTTT. As protein: CASSNREPGAFF.

The genes are TRBV30 and TRBJ1-4, with D perhaps TRBD1 (5 bases). The V gene lost 3 bases and the J gene lost 3 bases, with 11 bases spanning the gap. This CDR3 has 14 residues. Germline V gene lookup returns CDR1 GTSNPN and CDR2 SVGIG (reference sequence). The CDR3: CAWRWTGANEKLFF. The CDR3 DNA reads TGTGCCTGGAGGTGGACGGGGGCTAATGAAAAACTGTTTTTT. Complete variable domain (other parts from reference TRBV30 and TRBJ1-4): SQTIHQWPATLVQPVGSPLSLECTVEGTSNPNLYWYRQAAGRGLQLLFYSVGIGQISSEVPQNLSASRPQDRQFILSSKKLLLSDSGFYLCAWRWTGANEKLFFGSGTQLSVL.

CDR3 residues: CASSITGTQETQYF. The CDR3 DNA sequence: TGTGCCAGTAGCATTACAGGGACCCAAGAGACCCAGTACTTC. V gene TRBV19 combines with J gene TRBJ2-5; possible D gene TRBD1, 6 bases. This CDR3 has 14 amino acids. Germline CDR1 reads LNHDA; CDR2 reads SQIVND (reference sequence). Trimming left V 6 bases short and J 1 base short, with 12 bases between.

The CDR3 DNA sequence: TGCGCCAGCAGCGGGGGGTTAGAAGCTTTCTTT. This sequence encodes CASSGGLEAFF. J is TRBJ1-1 and V is TRBV5-1; D is possibly TRBD1 (5 bases). The CDR3 consists of 11 residues. Trimming stripped 4 bases from V and 8 bases from J, with 9 bases between. Germline V lookup: CDR1 SGHRS, CDR2 YFSETQ. The full variable domain, completed using reference TRBV5-1 and TRBJ1-1, is KAGVTQTPRYLIKTRGQQVTLSCSPISGHRSVSWYQQTPGQGLQFLFEYFSETQRNKGNFPGRFSGRQFSNSRSEMNVSTLELGDSALYLCASSGGLEAFFGQGTRLTVV.

The chain uses TRBV9 and TRBJ2-2; 8 nucleotides line up with TRBD2. Trimming at V came to 1 base and at J to 1 base, leaving 3 bases not matched to a gene. This CDR3 comprises 16 residues. Germline V gene data show CDR1 as SGDLS and CDR2 as YYNGEE. This CDR3 reads CASSVSSGLNTGELFF. In DNA, the CDR3 is TGTGCCAGCAGCGTATCTAGCGGGCTGAACACCGGGGAGCTGTTTTTT.

The V gene is TRBV10-3, the J gene TRBJ1-5, with TRBD1 matching 8 bases. This CDR3 region has 13 residues. Germline CDR1 reads ENHRY; CDR2 reads SYGVKD. The junction had 3 bases not matched to a gene; V was cut back by 5 bases and J by 6 bases. This CDR3 reads CAISTGGGQPQHF. CDR3 bases: TGTGCCATCAGTACAGGGGGTGGTCAGCCCCAGCATTTT.

The gene calls are TRBV27 and TRBJ2-5; tentatively, D is TRBD1 (6 bases). V lost 5 bases to trimming and J lost 3 bases, with 22 bases between them. The CDR3 is 17 residues long. Germline V gene lookup returns CDR1 MNHEY and CDR2 SMNVEV (reference sequence). The CDR3 DNA sequence: TGTGCCAGCAGTCCCGGGGTGGTAGTTGGGGGCGAAGAGACCCAGTACTTC. This gives the protein CASSPGVVVGGEETQYF.

The V call is TRBV4-1, the J call TRBJ2-5; TRBD2 might be the D (6 bases). Germline CDR1 is MGHRA and CDR2 is YSYEKL. The V end was cut by 1 base, the J end by 5 bases, with 26 bases between. CDR3 length: 19 amino acids. The CDR3 DNA is TGCGCCAGCAGCCAAGGAGCTGGTGGCTGGCCGGGAGTGAGGGAGACCCAGTACTTC. This translates into CASSQGAGGWPGVRETQYF.

This sequence joins TRBV28 and TRBJ2-5; a possible D gene is TRBD1 (5 bases). Trimming cost V 8 bases and J 4 bases, with 14 bases left between them. Germline CDR1 and CDR2: MDHEN and SYDVKM. The length of the CDR3 is 13 residues. CDR3 region: CASQPTVRETQYF. CDR3 in DNA: TGTGCCAGCCAGCCGACAGTGAGAGAGACCCAGTACTTC.

This chain links TRBV7-9 with TRBJ1-4; D possibly corresponds to TRBD1 (6 bases). Trimming took 2 bases from V and 6 from J, leaving 19 bases between them. Germline CDR1 is SEHNR and CDR2 is FQNEAQ (reference sequence). This CDR3 contains 17 residues. The chain's CDR3 is CASSLPLQTGLDEKLFF. CDR3 nucleotides: TGTGCCAGCAGCTTACCCCTTCAGACAGGATTAGATGAAAAACTGTTTTTT. The whole variable domain, remainder taken from reference TRBV7-9 and TRBJ1-4, is DTGVSQNPRHKITKRGQNVTFRCDPISEHNRLYWYRQTLGQGPEFLTYFQNEAQLEKSRLLSDRFSAERPKGSFSTLEIQRTEQGDSAMYLCASSLPLQTGLDEKLFFGSGTQLSVL.

Points on this clone: Other nucleotide sequences in the sample specify the same CDR3. The V gene is TRBV25-1, the J gene TRBJ2-5, with a weak D call TRBD1 (5 bases). V shed 5 bases and J shed 5 bases, with 9 bases lying between them. Germline V lookup: CDR1 MGHDK, CDR2 SYGVNS. The CDR3 runs to 12 residues. CDR3 amino acids: CASSQGRETQYF. The CDR3 DNA reads TGTGCCAGCAGTCAGGGTCGGGAGACCCAGTACTTC. The full variable domain, its missing parts supplied by reference TRBV25-1 and TRBJ2-5, is EADIYQTPRYLVIGTGKKITLECSQTMGHDKMYWYQQDPGMELHLIHYSYGVNSTEKGDLSSESTVSRIRTEHFPLTLESARPSHTSQYLCASSQGRETQYFGPGTRLLVL.

J is TRBJ2-3 and V is TRBV7-9, with a weak D call TRBD2 (6 bases). Trimming cost V 1 base and J 6 bases, with 11 bases left between them. The CDR3 totals 14 residues. Looked up from germline, CDR1 is SEHNR and CDR2 is FQNEAQ (reference sequence). CDR3 region: CASSLDGSRDTQYF. In DNA, the CDR3 is TGTGCCAGCAGCTTAGACGGGAGTAGGGATACGCAGTATTTT.

The chain uses TRBV11-3 and TRBJ2-1, with 11 bases matching TRBD2. The CDR3 extends over 13 amino acids. Germline V CDR1 and CDR2: SGHNT, YENEEA. V was pared by 1 base and J by 14 bases, with 4 bases of the junction left unmatched. In DNA, the CDR3 is TGTGCCAGCAGCTTAGGTAGCGGGAGGGAGGAGTTCTTC. It codes for CASSLGSGREEFF.

The genes are TRBV6-5 and TRBJ1-1; TRBD1 agrees at 9 bases. CDR3 length equals 15 residues. Germline CDR1 reads MNHEY; CDR2 reads SVGAGI. In DNA, the CDR3 is TGTGTCGCATCTACAGGACAGGGGACGAACACTGAAGCTTTCTTT. This encodes CVASTGQGTNTEAFF.

The chain uses TRBV27 and TRBJ2-7; 7 bases align to TRBD1. The length of the CDR3 is 13 residues. Unmatched junction bases numbered 3, after V lost 5 bases and J lost 2 bases. Germline assignment: CDR1 MNHEY and CDR2 SMNVEV (reference sequence). The CDR3 DNA sequence: TGTGCCAGCAGTCCAACAGGGGCCTACGAGCAGTACTTC. This gives the protein CASSPTGAYEQYF.

V is TRBV28 and J is TRBJ2-7, with D possibly matching TRBD2 (5 bases). The CDR3 length is 13 residues. Germline V CDR1 and CDR2: MDHEN, SYDVKM. Trimming took 4 bases from V and 12 from J, leaving 19 bases between them. CDR3: CASSSTLPAEVYF. DNA for the CDR3: TGTGCCAGCAGTTCCACACTCCCCGCGGAGGTGTACTTC.

This chain connects TRBV7-8 to TRBJ1-4, with D tentatively TRBD1 (6 bases). Germline V gives CDR1 SGHVS, CDR2 FQNEAQ. The length of the CDR3 is 15 residues. V was pared by 5 bases and J by 3 bases, with 13 bases between. The CDR3 protein is CASSPWTEPNEKLFF. CDR3 coding DNA: TGTGCCAGCAGCCCCTGGACAGAACCTAATGAAAAACTGTTTTTT. Together with reference TRBV7-8 and TRBJ1-4, the CDR3 gives the full variable domain: GAGVSQSPRYKVAKRGQDVALRCDPISGHVSLFWYQQALGQGPEFLTYFQNEAQLDKSGLPSDRFFAERPEGSVSTLKIQRTQQEDSAVYLCASSPWTEPNEKLFFGSGTQLSVL.

This sequence joins TRBV5-1 and TRBJ1-2; 8 bases are a match to TRBD1. Per germline, CDR1 SGHRS and CDR2 YFSETQ. CDR3 length: 16 residues. V gave up 4 bases and J gave up 8 bases; unmatched junction bases: 16. CDR3 in DNA: TGCGCCAGCAGCAAACAAGGAGGGACAGGTCAAACGGGCTACACCTTC. It yields the protein CASSKQGGTGQTGYTF.

This chain uses TRBV4-2 with TRBJ2-5; perhaps TRBD1 as D (5 bases). Germline V gives CDR1 LGHNA, CDR2 YNFKEQ. CDR3 size: 15 residues. Deletions cut 0 bases from V and 3 bases from J, with 11 bases between. In DNA form, the CDR3 reads TGTGCCAGCAGCCAAGATTGGGGCACCAAAGAGACCCAGTACTTC. As protein: CASSQDWGTKETQYF.

This chain uses TRBV27 with TRBJ2-3, with 8 bases fitting TRBD2. The germline gives CDR1 MNHEY, CDR2 SMNVEV (reference sequence). This CDR3 is built from 16 residues. The trim removed 5 bases at V and 10 bases at J, leaving 17 bases unmatched. CDR3 nucleotide sequence: TGTGCCAGCAGTAACAGGGTTGGGGGGACTAGAGAGGCGCAGTATTTT. This translates into CASSNRVGGTREAQYF.

V and J are TRBV2 and TRBJ1-1; 10 nucleotides agree with TRBD1. V was clipped by 0 bases and J by 3 bases; unmatched bases: 4. Germline CDR1 and CDR2: SNHLY and FYNNEI. The CDR3 runs to 16 residues. CDR3 coding DNA: TGTGCCAGCAGTGAAGCCGAGACAGGGGGCTACACTGAAGCTTTCTTT. The encoded protein is CASSEAETGGYTEAFF.

The chain combines TRBV7-3 with TRBJ2-3; 9 bases agree with TRBD2. CDR1 SGHTA and CDR2 FQGTGA come from the germline V gene. The length of the CDR3 is 16 residues. The V segment lost 5 bases and the J segment 2 bases; nucleotides outside the gene matches: 8. CDR3 nucleotides: TGTGCCAGCAGCACCCAGCGGGGGGCGGCCACAGATACGCAGTATTTT. Encoded protein: CASSTQRGAATDTQYF.